A single sample is the source of the 25 T cell receptor beta chains below, sequenced in a study of T-cell memory formation after mild COVID-19. TCRdb recomputed calls from the 5' RACE reads with MiXCR, one row per CDR3 protein. Of approximately 300,000 distinct CDR3 sequences listed, roughly 8% are singletons. The sequenced sample was PBMCs or a T cell subset sorted from them (not recorded which). The receptors here all came from a man aged 18 to 29 who had mild COVID-19 (a few samples of this study predate the infection). Cell type and time point are not known.

This sequence joins TRBV7-9 and TRBJ2-1; TRBD2 aligns across 7 bases. The CDR3 loop spans 15 amino acids. J was trimmed by 8 bases and V by 3 bases; bases with no gene match: 10. Per germline, CDR1 SEHNR and CDR2 FQNEAQ (reference sequence). The CDR3 DNA reads as TGTGCCAGCAGCTTCCGCGGGGGATCCAACGATGAGCAGTTCTTC. This sequence encodes CASSFRGGSNDEQFF.

The chain has TRBV7-2 and TRBJ1-4; no firm D call. CDR1 and CDR2 from the germline V gene are SGHTA and FQGNSA. The CDR3 contains 13 residues. V was cut by 5 bases and J by 7 bases, with 11 bases left in between. CDR3 amino acids: CASSRADGEKLFF. CDR3 bases: TGTGCCAGCAGCAGGGCAGATGGTGAAAAACTGTTTTTT.

The genes are TRBV19 and TRBJ2-3, with D tentatively TRBD1 (5 bases). V shed 4 bases and J shed 0 bases, with 8 bases lying between them. The germline CDR1 and CDR2 sequences are LNHDA and SQIVND (reference sequence). The CDR3 sequence is 14 residues long. CDR3: CASSTGPSTDTQYF. DNA for the CDR3: TGTGCCAGTAGTACAGGGCCTAGCACAGATACGCAGTATTTT. The variable domain in full, with the rest retrieved from reference TRBV19 and TRBJ2-3, is DGGITQSPKYLFRKEGQNVTLSCEQNLNHDAMYWYRQDPGQGLRLIYYSQIVNDFQKGDIAEGYSVSREKKESFPLTVTSAQKNPTAFYLCASSTGPSTDTQYFGPGTRLTVL.

The chain carries TRBV29-1 and TRBJ1-6; the match to TRBD1 covers 12 bases. The germline gives CDR1 SQVTM, CDR2 ANQGSEA. CDR3 length: 15 amino acids. J was trimmed by 7 bases and V by 4 bases; bases with no gene match: 5. CDR3: CSVGEGQGANSPLHF. As DNA, the CDR3 is TGCAGCGTTGGAGAGGGACAGGGGGCAAATTCACCCCTCCACTTT. Full variable domain (missing parts from reference TRBV29-1 and TRBJ1-6): SAVISQKPSRDICQRGTSLTIQCQVDSQVTMMFWYRQQPGQSLTLIATANQGSEATYESGFVIDKFPISRPNLTFSTLTVSNMSPEDSSIYLCSVGEGQGANSPLHFGNGTRLTVT.

The chain joins TRBV6-2 or TRBV6-3 to TRBJ2-7; 8 positions match TRBD1. Germline V gene sequence: CDR1 MNHEY, CDR2 SVGEGT. CDR3 length equals 14 residues. Germline trimming cut 5 bases from V and 5 bases from J; bases unmatched to any gene: 8. The CDR3 DNA reads TGTGCCAGCAGTCCCCCAGGGGGCTGGAACGAGCAGTACTTC. As protein: CASSPPGGWNEQYF.

This chain connects TRBV10-3 to TRBJ1-1; possible D gene TRBD1, 5 bases. Germline V gene sequence: CDR1 ENHRY, CDR2 SYGVKD. Between the trimmed V and J ends, which lost 2 bases and 6 bases, there was a span of 22 bases. The CDR3 loop spans 17 amino acids. CDR3 residues: CAISEGRGLRGIAEAFF. In nucleotides, the CDR3 is TGTGCCATCAGTGAGGGCCGGGGGTTACGGGGGATCGCTGAAGCTTTCTTT.

The chain links TRBV7-3 to TRBJ1-1; no definite D call. Trimming stripped 1 base from V and 2 bases from J, with 8 bases between. From germline, CDR1 is SGHTA and CDR2 FQGTGA. The CDR3 length is 14 residues. CDR3 sequence reads: CASSLITGNTEAFF. Here the CDR3 DNA reads TGTGCCAGCAGCTTAATCACCGGCAACACTGAAGCTTTCTTT. Full variable domain (remainder filled in from reference TRBV7-3 and TRBJ1-1): GAGVSQTPSNKVTEKGKYVELRCDPISGHTALYWYRQSLGQGPEFLIYFQGTGAADDSGLPNDRFFAVRPEGSVSTLKIQRTERGDSAVYLCASSLITGNTEAFFGQGTRLTVV.

This clonotype has a handful of counts. V and J are TRBV18 and TRBJ2-7; D could derive from TRBD1 or TRBD2 (6 bases each). This CDR3 comprises 13 residues. The germline CDR1 and CDR2 sequences are KGHSH and LQKENI. V lost 2 bases to trimming and J lost 5 bases, with 10 bases between them. This chain's CDR3 is CASSPTGAHEQYV. The CDR3 DNA sequence: TGTGCCAGCTCACCAACGGGGGCCCACGAGCAGTACGTC.

This clonotype turned up a few times. This sequence joins TRBV29-1 and TRBJ2-7, with D tentatively TRBD1 (6 bases). There are 14 residues in the CDR3. Trimming cost V 6 bases and J 1 base, with 16 bases left between them. The germline gives CDR1 SQVTM, CDR2 ANQGSEA. For the CDR3, the DNA is TGCAGCGTCGAAACAGGGTTTATATCCTACGAGCAGTACTTC. Its translation: CSVETGFISYEQYF.

This clonotype showed up just a few times. The genes are TRBV6-2 or TRBV6-3 and TRBJ2-1; D is uncertain. CDR1 MNHEY and CDR2 SVGEGT come from the germline V gene. The CDR3 sequence is 13 residues long. V lost 2 bases to trimming and J lost 8 bases, with 10 bases between them. The chain's CDR3 is CASSYARRHEQFF. CDR3 coding DNA: TGTGCCAGCAGTTACGCGCGGCGTCATGAGCAGTTCTTC.

The CDR3, as DNA: TGCAGTGCTAGAGCTCATTCCTACGAGCAGTACTTC. This translates into CSARAHSYEQYF. The J gene is TRBJ2-7, the V gene TRBV20-1; D is uncertain. The CDR3 is made up of 12 amino acids. Germline values: CDR1 DFQATT, CDR2 SNEGSKA (reference sequence). V was trimmed by 1 base and J by 1 base, leaving 5 bases between them.

The chain couples TRBV5-4 to TRBJ2-3; 7 bases agree with TRBD1. Trimming removed 5 bases from V and 1 base from J; junction bases left unmatched: 7. The CDR3 runs to 15 residues. Germline V gene sequence: CDR1 SGHNT, CDR2 YYREEE (reference sequence). The CDR3 loop reads CASRERDRGTDTQYF. CDR3 DNA sequence: TGTGCCAGCAGGGAAAGGGACAGAGGCACAGATACGCAGTATTTT.

V is TRBV27 and J is TRBJ2-7, with D hard to call. The V and J ends lost 10 bases and 4 bases respectively, with 11 bases between them. The germline V gene has CDR1 MNHEY and CDR2 SMNVEV (reference sequence). This CDR3 has 11 residues. This CDR3 is CATNMRYEQYF. CDR3 DNA sequence: TGTGCCACCAACATGAGATACGAGCAGTACTTC.

The chain couples TRBV18 to TRBJ1-1; D not certain. CDR3 length: 13 amino acids. Germline loops: CDR1 KGHSH, CDR2 LQKENI. The germline V and J ends were trimmed by 0 bases and 6 bases, with 8 bases remaining between them. The CDR3 region is CASSPPSSAEAFF. DNA of the CDR3: TGTGCCAGCTCACCACCCTCCTCGGCTGAAGCTTTCTTT.

This clonotype was counted between two and nine times. V usage is TRBV9 and J usage is TRBJ2-3; D unclear. Trimming shortened V by 4 bases and J by 4 bases, and 16 bases separated the two germline ends. The CDR3 loop spans 15 amino acids. Germline lookup yields CDR1 SGDLS and CDR2 YYNGEE. CDR3 amino acids: CASSSQSGYADTQYF. The CDR3 DNA reads as TGTGCCAGCAGCTCCCAGAGTGGGTATGCAGATACGCAGTATTTT.

This chain links TRBV6-2 or TRBV6-3 with TRBJ2-7; D is ambiguous. Germline V gives CDR1 MNHEY, CDR2 SVGEGT. This CDR3 contains 14 residues. V lost 5 bases to trimming and J lost 9 bases, with 20 bases between them. The CDR3 DNA is TGTGCCAGCAGTCAGAGAGTTGACGCAATGGGGCAGTACGTC. Its translation: CASSQRVDAMGQYV.

This clonotype was observed at least ten times. The genes are TRBV9 and TRBJ1-1; no definite D call. Per the germline V gene, CDR1 is SGDLS and CDR2 is YYNGEE. Trimming stripped 0 bases from V and 1 base from J, with 4 bases between. The CDR3 spans 13 residues. CDR3 sequence: CASSVEANTEAFF. CDR3 coding DNA: TGTGCCAGCAGCGTAGAAGCGAACACTGAAGCTTTCTTT.

V usage is TRBV9 and J usage is TRBJ1-6, with D uncertain. The CDR3 is made up of 13 amino acids. Germline CDR1 and CDR2: SGDLS and YYNGEE. Between the trimmed V and J ends, which lost 3 bases and 6 bases, there was a span of 7 bases. The CDR3 loop reads CASSETANSPLHF. The CDR3 DNA is TGTGCCAGCAGCGAAACAGCTAATTCACCCCTCCACTTT.

This clonotype was counted many times. V usage is TRBV9 and J usage is TRBJ2-5; D gene uncertain. Germline CDR1 reads SGDLS; CDR2 reads YYNGEE. The CDR3 loop spans 14 amino acids. Trimming removed 4 bases from V and 5 bases from J, with 15 bases in between. CDR3 amino acids: CASSTGPLGETQYF. CDR3 DNA: TGTGCCAGCAGCACCGGGCCCCTGGGGGAGACCCAGTACTTC.

This clonotype has ten or more counts. The chain links TRBV29-1 to TRBJ1-1; D is unclear. Trimming removed 3 bases from V and 0 bases from J, with 14 bases in between. The CDR3 has 15 residues. Germline assignment: CDR1 SQVTM and CDR2 ANQGSEA. The CDR3 loop reads CSVDGGMGMNTEAFF. DNA for the CDR3: TGCAGCGTTGATGGAGGTATGGGCATGAACACTGAAGCTTTCTTT.

This clonotype has ten or more counts. The J gene is TRBJ2-5, the V gene TRBV6-6; TRBD1 agrees at 7 bases. The V gene's germline CDR1 is MNHNY and CDR2 SVGAGI (reference sequence). V gave up 5 bases and J gave up 2 bases; unmatched junction bases: 5. The CDR3 consists of 14 residues. The CDR3 protein is CASSPPGQQETQYF. The DNA for the CDR3 is TGTGCCAGCAGTCCACCGGGACAGCAAGAGACCCAGTACTTC.

This clonotype was seen ten or more times. This sequence joins TRBV12-3 or TRBV12-4 and TRBJ2-5; D gene unclear. The CDR3 runs to 12 residues. With 5 bases removed from V and 4 bases from J, the gap between germline ends came to 8 bases. CDR3 sequence: CASSLPPETQYF. CDR3 nucleotides: TGTGCCAGCAGTCTCCCGCCAGAGACCCAGTACTTC.

V is TRBV7-2 and J is TRBJ2-1, with 9 bases fitting TRBD1. CDR1 and CDR2 from the germline V gene are SGHTA and FQGNSA. V lost 0 bases and J lost 7; bases outside the gene matches: 7. The CDR3 consists of 16 residues. As DNA, the CDR3 is TGTGCCAGCAGCTTAGCGTTCGCGGGGACAGGGAATGAGCAGTTCTTC. Translation: CASSLAFAGTGNEQFF.

This clonotype has more than one count but fewer than ten. The chain uses TRBV7-9 and TRBJ1-5, with 12 bases that match TRBD1. The germline V gene has CDR1 SEHNR and CDR2 FQNEAQ (reference sequence). J gave up 5 bases and V 5 bases, and 4 bases lay outside the gene matches. The CDR3 has 15 residues. For the CDR3, the DNA is TGTGCCAGCAGCGACGGGACAGGGGGCGATCAGCCCCAGCATTTT. As protein: CASSDGTGGDQPQHF.

The J gene is TRBJ1-2, the V gene TRBV20-1, with 7 bases matching TRBD1. CDR3 size: 15 residues. The ends lost 4 bases at V and 5 bases at J; junction bases unmatched: 13. CDR1 and CDR2 (germline): DFQATT, SNEGSKA (reference sequence). The CDR3 DNA sequence: TGCAGTGCTACGCTAGGGACAGCCCAAGGGTATGGCTACACCTTC. Protein product: CSATLGTAQGYGYTF.